Following are 5 T cell receptor beta chains from one sample sequenced in a study of preoperative IRX-2 immunotherapy in early breast cancer. Treatment of the sample: preoperative locoregional IRX-2 cytokine immunotherapy. Sequencing used immunoSEQ multiplex PCR; TCRdb keeps in-frame clones, though not all of them. Of approximately 24,000 clones listed, around four fifths are singletons. The sample in question was lymph node tissue, obtained after IRX-2 immunotherapy. The receptors come from a human donor with breast cancer.

The chain links TRBV23-1 to TRBJ2-7, with a possible D match to TRBD1 (6 bases). TRBV23-1 belongs to the ORF category, with a function that is uncertain. Trimming pared 6 bases from V and 5 bases from J, leaving 20 bases between. CDR3 size: 15 residues. CDR3 sequence reads: CASSLVAGVGDEQYF. The CDR3, as DNA: TGCGCCAGCAGCTTAGTTGCAGGGGTAGGGGACGAGCAGTACTTC.

The chain has TRBV18 and TRBJ1-3; TRBD1 might be the D (5 bases). The CDR3 loop spans 15 amino acids. The V gene lost 3 bases and the J gene lost 2 bases, with 11 bases spanning the gap. Germline V gene data show CDR1 as KGHSH and CDR2 as LQKENI. In DNA, the CDR3 is TGTGCCAGCTCACCCACGGGAGGGGCTGGAAACACCATATATTTT. This sequence encodes CASSPTGGAGNTIYF.

V usage is TRBV11-3 and J usage is TRBJ2-5, with a possible D match to TRBD1 (5 bases). This CDR3 comprises 14 residues. Trimming removed 2 bases at V and 0 bases at J, with 7 bases between. Germline CDR1 reads SGHNT; CDR2 reads YENEEA. CDR3 in DNA: TGTGCCAGCAGCTTACAGGGTTACCAAGAGACCCAGTACTTC. Encoded protein: CASSLQGYQETQYF.

This chain uses TRBV30 with TRBJ1-2; D is unclear. V was shortened by 5 bases and J by 3 bases, with 7 bases between the two germline ends. CDR3 size: 11 residues. The germline CDR1 and CDR2 sequences are GTSNPN and SVGIG (reference sequence). CDR3 nucleotides: TGTGCCTGGTGTCGACACTATGGCTACACCTTC. Protein sequence: CAWCRHYGYTF.

Only one count was recorded for this clone. V and J are TRBV11-3 and TRBJ2-5, with 7 bases aligning to TRBD2. V shed 5 bases, J shed 5 bases, and the junction held 11 bases outside the gene matches. Germline V gene lookup returns CDR1 SGHNT and CDR2 YENEEA. This CDR3 has 15 residues. The CDR3 DNA reads as TGTGCCAGCAGCGCCGGGACTACAACCGGGGAGACCCAGTACTTC. Its translation: CASSAGTTTGETQYF.